Shown below are 7 T cell receptor beta chains from a single sample sequenced in a study of cytomegalovirus exposure and HLA in healthy donors. The PCR employed 60 Vbeta primers together with 13 Jbeta primers. Clones were sequenced by immunoSEQ multiplex PCR, and TCRdb holds only the in-frame ones, with some missing. This sample carries roughly 130,000 clones, roughly 62% of them seen once, and the ten largest clones take about 1.8%. The material sequenced was PBMCs. The origin of the receptors is a male donor in good health and CMV-seronegative.

The rearrangement joins TRBV5-3 to TRBJ1-5; 8 positions agree with TRBD1. TRBV5-3 falls under the ORF class, with uncertain function. Trimming at V came to 1 base and at J to 1 base, leaving 7 bases not matched to a gene. The CDR3 length is 17 residues. The chain's CDR3 is CARSLLRGRGSNQPQHF. The CDR3 DNA reads TGTGCCAGAAGCTTGCTCAGGGGGCGAGGGAGCAATCAGCCCCAGCATTTT.

This clone was found a few times. The V and J genes are TRBV30 and TRBJ1-2, with unresolved D. Germline V gives CDR1 GTSNPN, CDR2 SVGIG (reference sequence). The CDR3 is 11 residues long. V lost 0 bases and J lost 6, with 5 bases in between. CDR3 nucleotide sequence: TGTGCCTGGAGTGTACTGAATGGCTACACCTTC. This codes for CAWSVLNGYTF.

The CDR3 loop reads CATSRDQGRANGYTF. The CDR3, as DNA: TGTGCCACCAGCAGAGATCAGGGCAGGGCGAATGGCTACACCTTC. This sequence joins TRBV15 and TRBJ1-2; D is possibly TRBD1 (5 bases). Trimming shortened V by 0 bases and J by 6 bases, and 14 bases separated the two germline ends. CDR3 length equals 15 residues. Germline V gives CDR1 LNHNV, CDR2 YYDKDF (reference sequence).

This chain joins TRBV28 and TRBJ2-7, with D possibly matching TRBD1 (5 bases). V lost 5 bases and J lost 3, with 11 bases in between. This CDR3 is 13 amino acids long. Germline loops: CDR1 MDHEN, CDR2 SYDVKM. CDR3 amino acids: CASSPGAYYEQYF. CDR3 sequence (DNA): TGTGCCAGCAGTCCTGGGGCCTACTACGAGCAGTACTTC. Filled out from reference TRBV28 and TRBJ2-7, the complete variable domain reads DVKVTQSSRYLVKRTGEKVFLECVQDMDHENMFWYRQDPGLGLRLIYFSYDVKMKEKGDIPEGYSVSREKKERFSLILESASTNQTSMYLCASSPGAYYEQYFGPGTRLTVT.

The rearrangement joins TRBV7-2 to TRBJ2-1; possible D gene TRBD2, 5 bases. V was cut by 5 bases and J by 2 bases, with 7 bases left in between. The germline V gene encodes CDR1 SGHTA and CDR2 FQGNSA. CDR3 size: 13 residues. The CDR3 DNA reads as TGTGCCAGCAGCACCGGGACCTACAATGAGCAGTTCTTC. It yields the protein CASSTGTYNEQFF.

This chain joins TRBV7-9 and TRBJ2-2; 8 bases are shared with TRBD1. CDR3 length: 17 residues. Per germline, CDR1 SEHNR and CDR2 FQNEAQ (reference sequence). The junction had 4 bases not matched to a gene; V was cut back by 1 base and J by 0 bases. CDR3 amino acids: CASSLGRTGTNTGELFF. CDR3 DNA sequence: TGTGCCAGCAGCTTAGGGCGGACAGGGACGAACACCGGGGAGCTGTTTTTT.

This chain links TRBV5-4 with TRBJ2-3, with TRBD2 identical over 9 bases. J lost 2 bases, V lost 4 bases, and 8 bases had no gene match. Looked up from germline, CDR1 is SGHNT and CDR2 is YYREEE (reference sequence). This CDR3 has 16 amino acids. CDR3 nucleotides: TGTGCCAGCAGCCCTGCGGGGGGGGGCAACACAGATACGCAGTATTTT. Residues: CASSPAGGGNTDTQYF.